Below, 9 T cell receptor beta chains from the same sample are listed, as sequenced in a study of CD8+ T cells in alopecia areata. RNA was isolated and reverse transcribed to cDNA, the sequencing template. Here immunoSEQ multiplex PCR was the method, and the copy in TCRdb shows in-frame clones only, minus some. The data show roughly 260,000 clones, with none appearing a single time. Using CD4, CD8alpha, NKG2D, NKG2ACE and other markers, pooled cutaneous lymph node cells were sorted. Input material: CD4+ T cells sorted from a lymph node. These receptors were obtained from a C3H/HeJ mouse with alopecia areata. The strain's MHC: H2-k.

This clone was seen more than once but under ten times. Genes and germline are mouse. Here the CDR3 reads CASSEGDRINYAEQFF. The part of the CDR3 DNA that was read is TGTGCCAGCAGTGAGGGGGACAGAATTAACTATGCT. This rearrangement joins TRBV13-3 to TRBJ2-1, with TRBD1 matching 7 bases. The read ends 4 residues early relative to the CDR3; the germline J gene fills the gap. CDR3 size: 16 residues. The germline gives CDR1 NNHDY, CDR2 SYVADS. Unmatched junction bases numbered 5, after V lost 2 bases and J lost 0 bases.

Remarks on this clone: Genes and germline come from the mouse. The missing CDR3 end, 3 residues past where the read stops, is filled in from the germline J gene. V and J are TRBV13-2 and TRBJ1-6; perhaps TRBD1 as D (6 bases). TRBJ1-6 is an open reading frame, and its role is uncertain. Germline CDR1 and CDR2: NNHNN and SYGAGS (reference sequence). Trimming removed 2 bases at V and 8 bases at J, with 14 bases between. The CDR3 loop spans 15 amino acids. The CDR3 here is CASGDPQGGDSPLYF. The sequenced CDR3 bases are TGTGCCAGCGGTGACCCACAGGGAGGGGATTCGCCC.

About this clone: The gene symbols are mouse symbols. Sequencing ends 4 residues short of the CDR3 end; the germline J gene provides the rest. V is TRBV13-1 and J is TRBJ2-2; 8 bases fit TRBD2. The CDR3 is made up of 14 amino acids. Germline loops: CDR1 NSHNY, CDR2 SYGAGN. V was clipped by 4 bases and J by 4 bases; unmatched bases: 3. This CDR3 is CASSRTGFTGQLYF. CDR3 bases read: TGTGCCAGCAGTCGGACTGGGTTCACCGGG.

A note on this clone: Gene names refer to mouse genes. The DNA ends 4 residues before the CDR3 does, and the rest of the CDR3 is filled in from the germline J gene. The chain carries TRBV13-1 and TRBJ2-2, with TRBD2 matching over 9 bases. The CDR3 length is 17 residues. V lost 2 bases, J lost 1 base, and 6 bases stayed unmatched. Germline CDR1 is NSHNY and CDR2 is SYGAGN. The CDR3 DNA, read in part, is TGTGCCAGCAGTGACCCTCGACTGGGGGAAAACACCGGG. Its protein product is CASSDPRLGENTG. The entire CDR3 is CASSDPRLGENTGQLYF.

In the case of this clone: These gene names are mouse names. Coverage ceases 4 residues before the CDR3 finishes, and the germline J gene fills in the end. The rearrangement links TRBV19 to TRBJ2-1; 8 positions agree with TRBD1. J lost 3 bases, V lost 5 bases, and 1 base had no gene match. This CDR3 has 13 amino acids. Germline CDR1 is FNHDT and CDR2 is SITEND (reference sequence). CDR3 DNA, as far as it was read: TGTGCCAGCAGACAGGGGGTCTATGCT. The encoded protein is CASRQGVYA. The CDR3 reads in full as CASRQGVYAEQFF.

This clone was found a few times. Genes here carry mouse names. The observed sequence ends 4 residues before the CDR3 terminus, with the missing tail filled in from the germline J gene. Other DNA sequences within the sample encode an identical CDR3. This rearrangement joins TRBV19 to TRBJ1-2; D is possibly TRBD1 (6 bases). The CDR3 sequence is 14 residues long. V lost 5 bases and J lost 0, with 11 bases in between. The germline V gene has CDR1 FNHDT and CDR2 SITEND (reference sequence). CDR3 amino acids: CASRPGHPNSDYTF. The sequenced CDR3 bases are TGTGCCAGCAGGCCGGGACATCCAAACTCC.

This clone was counted only a few times. The listed genes are named as in mouse. The DNA ends 4 residues before the CDR3 does, and the rest of the CDR3 is filled in from the germline J gene. The J gene is TRBJ1-2, the V gene TRBV19; no clear D gene. The CDR3 has 14 amino acids. V shed 0 bases and J shed 0 bases, with 6 bases lying between them. Germline V CDR1 and CDR2: FNHDT, SITEND (reference sequence). The chain's CDR3 is CASSIGLANSDYTF. The CDR3 DNA, read in part, is TGTGCCAGCAGTATAGGCCTGGCAAACTCC.

There are a few counts of this clone. The gene names here belong to mouse. The read ends 4 residues shy of where the CDR3 ends; the end is completed using the germline J gene. The chain is built from TRBV13-3 and TRBJ2-3, with TRBD1 identical over 8 bases. CDR3 length equals 15 residues. V shed 3 bases, J shed 2 bases, and the junction held 5 bases outside the gene matches. The germline V gene encodes CDR1 NNHDY and CDR2 SYVADS. The CDR3 DNA, read in part, is TGTGCCAGCAGTGGTCCAGGGGGCTTTGCAGAA. It is translated as CASSGPGGFAE. The CDR3 in full is CASSGPGGFAETLYF.

Remarks on this clone: Mouse gene names and germline throughout. The read halts 4 residues ahead of the CDR3 end, with the missing end drawn from the germline J gene. This chain uses TRBV1 with TRBJ2-5; the D gene is possibly TRBD1 (5 bases). The CDR3 has 14 amino acids. From germline, CDR1 is NSQYPW and CDR2 LRSPGD (reference sequence). CDR3 bases read: TGCACCTGCAGTGCAGTGGCAGGGAAAGAC. This codes for CTCSAVAGKD. The entire CDR3 is CTCSAVAGKDTQYF.